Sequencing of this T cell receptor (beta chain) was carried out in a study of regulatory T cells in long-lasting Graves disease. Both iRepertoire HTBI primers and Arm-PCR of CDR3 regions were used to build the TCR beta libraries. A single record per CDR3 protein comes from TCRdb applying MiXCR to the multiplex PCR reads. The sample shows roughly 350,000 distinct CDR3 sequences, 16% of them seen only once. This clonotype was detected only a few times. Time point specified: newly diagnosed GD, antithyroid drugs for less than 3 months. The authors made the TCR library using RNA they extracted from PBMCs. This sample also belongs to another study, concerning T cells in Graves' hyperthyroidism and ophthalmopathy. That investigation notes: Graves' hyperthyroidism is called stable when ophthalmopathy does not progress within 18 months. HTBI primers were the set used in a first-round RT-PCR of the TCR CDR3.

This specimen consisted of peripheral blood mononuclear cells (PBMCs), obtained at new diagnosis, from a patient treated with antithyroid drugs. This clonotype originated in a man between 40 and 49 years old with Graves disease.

CDR3 bases: TGTGCCTGGTTTTCGGGACAGGGGAATTCACCCCTCCACTTT. This gives the protein CAWFSGQGNSPLHF. The V call is TRBV30, the J call TRBJ1-6, with 10 nucleotides matching TRBD1. In germline, CDR1 is GTSNPN, CDR2 SVGIG (reference sequence). Trimming took 5 bases from V and 7 from J; bases not matched to a gene: 5. The CDR3 has 14 residues.